This record covers a single TCR beta chain. Its antigen is as yet unknown. The junction shows a germline mismatch at one end, possibly a read error. The record originates from a study of identical twins' blood T cells. Via MiXCR, TCRdb re-called the 5' RACE reads, giving one row per CDR3 protein. The data hold hundreds of thousands of distinct CDR3 sequences, with about 28% observed a single time. This CDR3 has 14 amino acids. Germline V gene sequence: CDR1 DFQATT, CDR2 SNEGSKA (reference sequence). Study-wide points: Each donor's most abundant TCRbeta clonotypes shared more CDR3 sequences with her twin than unrelated donors.

This receptor was obtained from a woman aged 18-55 years in good health. The sequenced sample was PBMCs. This chain joins TRBV20-1 and TRBJ1-5; 7 nucleotides agree with TRBD1. CDR3 sequence: CSAKMGQWTQPRHF. Here the CDR3 DNA reads TGCAGTGCAAAAATGGGACAGTGGACTCAGCCCCGGCATTTT.